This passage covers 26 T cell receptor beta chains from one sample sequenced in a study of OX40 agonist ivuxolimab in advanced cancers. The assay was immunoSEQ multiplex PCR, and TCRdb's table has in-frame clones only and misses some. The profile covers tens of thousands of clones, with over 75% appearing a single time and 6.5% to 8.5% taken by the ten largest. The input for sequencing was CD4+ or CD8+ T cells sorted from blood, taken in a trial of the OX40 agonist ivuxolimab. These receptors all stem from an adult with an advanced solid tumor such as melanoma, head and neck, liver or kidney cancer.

The CDR3 reads CASSYSRQSGHEQYF. CDR3 DNA sequence: TGTGCCAGCAGTTACTCGAGACAGAGCGGGCACGAGCAGTACTTC. The chain has TRBV6-5 and TRBJ2-5; tentatively, D is TRBD2 (6 bases). The tail of the sequence fits TRBJ2-7 better, so the J call may be wrong. The CDR3 runs to 15 residues. In germline, CDR1 is MNHEY, CDR2 SVGAGI.

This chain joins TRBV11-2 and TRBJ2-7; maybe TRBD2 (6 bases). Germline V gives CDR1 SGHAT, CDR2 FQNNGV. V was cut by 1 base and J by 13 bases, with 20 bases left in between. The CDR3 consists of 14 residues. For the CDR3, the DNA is TGTGCCAGCAGCTTAGGGGGGGTGGACGGGGCCCGATACTTC. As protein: CASSLGGVDGARYF.

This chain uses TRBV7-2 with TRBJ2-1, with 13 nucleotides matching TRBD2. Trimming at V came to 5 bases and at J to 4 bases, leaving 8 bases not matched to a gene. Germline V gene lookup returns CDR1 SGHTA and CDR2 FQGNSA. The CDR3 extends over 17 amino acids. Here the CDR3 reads CASSAIPGLAGYNEQFF. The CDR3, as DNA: TGTGCCAGCAGCGCCATACCGGGACTAGCGGGGTACAATGAGCAGTTCTTC.

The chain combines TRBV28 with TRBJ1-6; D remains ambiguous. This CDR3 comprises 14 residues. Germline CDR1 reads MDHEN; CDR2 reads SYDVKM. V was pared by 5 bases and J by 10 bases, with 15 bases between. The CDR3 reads CASSRQATGSPLHF. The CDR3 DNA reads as TGTGCCAGCAGTCGGCAGGCTACGGGGTCACCCCTCCACTTT.

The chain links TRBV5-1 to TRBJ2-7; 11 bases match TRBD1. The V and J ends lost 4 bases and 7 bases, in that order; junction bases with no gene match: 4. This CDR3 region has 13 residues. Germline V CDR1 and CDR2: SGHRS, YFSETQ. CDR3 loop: CASSRTGGGEQYF. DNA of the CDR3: TGCGCCAGCAGCCGGACAGGGGGCGGTGAGCAGTACTTC.

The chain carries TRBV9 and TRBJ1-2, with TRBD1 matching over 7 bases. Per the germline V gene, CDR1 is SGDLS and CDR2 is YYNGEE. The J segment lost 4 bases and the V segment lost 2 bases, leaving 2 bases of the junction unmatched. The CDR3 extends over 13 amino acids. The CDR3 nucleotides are TGTGCCAGCAGCGTGGGACAGACCTATGGCTACACCTTC. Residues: CASSVGQTYGYTF.

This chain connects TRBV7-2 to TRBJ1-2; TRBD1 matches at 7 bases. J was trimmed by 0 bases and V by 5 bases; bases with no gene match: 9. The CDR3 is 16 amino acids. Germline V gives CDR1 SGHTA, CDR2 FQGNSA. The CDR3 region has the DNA TGTGCCAGCAGCCGTAGCAGGGGGGAAGCTAACTATGGCTACACCTTC. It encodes CASSRSRGEANYGYTF. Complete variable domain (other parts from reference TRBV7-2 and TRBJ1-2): GAGVSQSPSNKVTEKGKDVELRCDPISGHTALYWYRQSLGQGLEFLIYFQGNSAPDKSGLPSDRFSAERTGGSVSTLTIQRTQQEDSAVYLCASSRSRGEANYGYTFGSGTRLTVV.

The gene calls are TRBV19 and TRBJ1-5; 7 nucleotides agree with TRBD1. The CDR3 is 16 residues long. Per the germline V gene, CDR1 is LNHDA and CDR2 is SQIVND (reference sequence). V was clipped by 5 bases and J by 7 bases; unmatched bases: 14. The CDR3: CASSERRDRPNQPQHF. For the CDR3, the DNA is TGTGCCAGTAGTGAACGACGGGACAGACCCAACCAGCCCCAGCATTTT.

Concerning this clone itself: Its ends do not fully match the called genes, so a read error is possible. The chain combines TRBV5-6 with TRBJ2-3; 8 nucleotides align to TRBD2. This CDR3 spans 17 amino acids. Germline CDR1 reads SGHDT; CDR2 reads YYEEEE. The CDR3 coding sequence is TGTGCCAGCACCTTGTTCGGGGTAGCGGGAAGCACAGATACGCAGTATTTT. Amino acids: CASTLFGVAGSTDTQYF.

The CDR3 spells CASSILAGEYNEQFF. The CDR3 DNA sequence: TGCGCCAGCAGCATACTAGCGGGGGAGTACAATGAGCAGTTCTTC. The chain recombines TRBV5-1 with TRBJ2-1, with TRBD2 matching over 11 bases. J lost 4 bases, V lost 4 bases, and 4 bases had no gene match. This CDR3 contains 15 residues. Looked up from germline, CDR1 is SGHRS and CDR2 is YFSETQ.

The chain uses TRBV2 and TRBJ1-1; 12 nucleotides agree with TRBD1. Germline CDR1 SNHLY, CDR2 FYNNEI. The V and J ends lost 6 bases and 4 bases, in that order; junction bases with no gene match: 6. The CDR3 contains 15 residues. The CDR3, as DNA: TGTGCCAGCAGGGGACAGGGGGCGCCCGGCACTGAAGCTTTCTTT. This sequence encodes CASRGQGAPGTEAFF.

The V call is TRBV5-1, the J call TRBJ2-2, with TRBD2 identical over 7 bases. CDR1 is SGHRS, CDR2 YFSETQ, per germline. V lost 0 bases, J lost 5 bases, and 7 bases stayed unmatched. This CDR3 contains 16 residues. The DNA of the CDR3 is TGCGCCAGCAGCTTGGTGGGCGGGGGAACAACCGGGGAGCTGTTTTTT. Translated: CASSLVGGGTTGELFF.

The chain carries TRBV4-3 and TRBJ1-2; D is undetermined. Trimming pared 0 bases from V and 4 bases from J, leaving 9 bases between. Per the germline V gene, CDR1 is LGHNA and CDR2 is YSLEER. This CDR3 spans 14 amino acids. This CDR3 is CASSQDPTGYGYTF. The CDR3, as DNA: TGCGCCAGCAGCCAAGACCCTACGGGCTATGGCTACACCTTC.

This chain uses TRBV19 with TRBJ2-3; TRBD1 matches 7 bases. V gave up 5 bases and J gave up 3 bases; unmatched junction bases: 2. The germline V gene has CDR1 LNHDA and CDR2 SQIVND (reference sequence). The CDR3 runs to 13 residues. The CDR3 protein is CASSHRGTDTQYF. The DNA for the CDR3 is TGTGCCAGTAGTCACAGGGGTACAGATACGCAGTATTTT.

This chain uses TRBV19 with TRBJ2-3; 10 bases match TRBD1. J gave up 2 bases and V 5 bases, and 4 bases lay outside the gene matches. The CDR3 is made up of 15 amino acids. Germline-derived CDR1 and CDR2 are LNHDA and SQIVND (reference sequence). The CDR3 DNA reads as TGTGCCAGTAGTGCGGGACAGGGGAACACAGATACGCAGTATTTT. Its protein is CASSAGQGNTDTQYF.

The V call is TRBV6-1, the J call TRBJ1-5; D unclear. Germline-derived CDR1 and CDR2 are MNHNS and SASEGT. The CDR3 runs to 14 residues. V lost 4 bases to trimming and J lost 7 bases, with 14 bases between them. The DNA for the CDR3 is TGTGCCAGCAGTGGACGGACTCCCCGACAGCCCCAGCATTTT. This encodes CASSGRTPRQPQHF.

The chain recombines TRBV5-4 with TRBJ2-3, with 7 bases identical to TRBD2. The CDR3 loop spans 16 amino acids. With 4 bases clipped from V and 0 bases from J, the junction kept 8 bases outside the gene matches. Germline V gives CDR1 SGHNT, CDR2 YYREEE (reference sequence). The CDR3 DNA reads TGTGCCAGCAGCGGGGGGGAGACAGCTAGCACAGATACGCAGTATTTT. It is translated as CASSGGETASTDTQYF.

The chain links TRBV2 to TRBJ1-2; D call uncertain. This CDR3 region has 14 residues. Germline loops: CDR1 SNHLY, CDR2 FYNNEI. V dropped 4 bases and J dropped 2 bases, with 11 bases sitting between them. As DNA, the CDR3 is TGTGCCAGCAGTGCGGTCCTCAGAAACTATGGCTACACCTTC. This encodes CASSAVLRNYGYTF.

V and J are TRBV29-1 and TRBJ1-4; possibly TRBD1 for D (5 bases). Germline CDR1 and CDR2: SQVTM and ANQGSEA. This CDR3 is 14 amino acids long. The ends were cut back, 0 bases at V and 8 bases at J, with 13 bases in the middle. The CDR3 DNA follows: TGCAGCGTTGAAGATGGCGGGGGAGGCGAAAAACTGTTTTTT. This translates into CSVEDGGGGEKLFF.

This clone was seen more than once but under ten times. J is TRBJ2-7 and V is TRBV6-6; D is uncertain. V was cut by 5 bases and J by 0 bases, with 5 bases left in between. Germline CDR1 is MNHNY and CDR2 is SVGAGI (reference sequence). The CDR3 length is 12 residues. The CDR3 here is CASSPSSYEQYF. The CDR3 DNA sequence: TGTGCCAGCAGTCCCAGCTCCTACGAGCAGTACTTC.

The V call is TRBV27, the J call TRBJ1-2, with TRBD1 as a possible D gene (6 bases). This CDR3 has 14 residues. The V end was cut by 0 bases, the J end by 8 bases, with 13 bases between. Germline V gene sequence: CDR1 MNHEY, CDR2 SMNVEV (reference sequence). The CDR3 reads CASSLSGGGGGYTF. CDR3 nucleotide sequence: TGTGCCAGCAGTTTATCCGGAGGGGGAGGGGGCTACACCTTC.

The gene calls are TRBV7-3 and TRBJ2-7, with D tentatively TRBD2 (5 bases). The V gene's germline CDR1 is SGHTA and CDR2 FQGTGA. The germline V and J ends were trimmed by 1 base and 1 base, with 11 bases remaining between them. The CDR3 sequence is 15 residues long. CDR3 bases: TGTGCCAGCAGCTTAAATCCGGGGTCATCCTACGAGCAGTACTTC. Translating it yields CASSLNPGSSYEQYF.

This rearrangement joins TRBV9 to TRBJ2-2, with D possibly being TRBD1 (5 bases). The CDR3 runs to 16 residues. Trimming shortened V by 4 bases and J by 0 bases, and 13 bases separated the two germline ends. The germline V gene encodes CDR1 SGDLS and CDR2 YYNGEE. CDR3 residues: CASSYRTLTNTGELFF. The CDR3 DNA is TGTGCCAGCAGCTACCGGACACTGACGAACACCGGGGAGCTGTTTTTT. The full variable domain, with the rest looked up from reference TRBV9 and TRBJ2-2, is DSGVTQTPKHLITATGQRVTLRCSPRSGDLSVYWYQQSLDQGLQFLIQYYNGEERAKGNILERFSAQQFPDLHSELNLSSLELGDSALYFCASSYRTLTNTGELFFGEGSRLTVL.

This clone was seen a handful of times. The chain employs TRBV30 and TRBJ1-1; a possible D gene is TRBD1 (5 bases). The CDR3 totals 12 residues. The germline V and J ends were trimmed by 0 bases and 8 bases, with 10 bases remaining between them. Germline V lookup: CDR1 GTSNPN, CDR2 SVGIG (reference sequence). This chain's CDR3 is CAWSVPGTEAFF. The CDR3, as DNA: TGTGCCTGGAGTGTACCGGGGACCGAAGCTTTCTTT.

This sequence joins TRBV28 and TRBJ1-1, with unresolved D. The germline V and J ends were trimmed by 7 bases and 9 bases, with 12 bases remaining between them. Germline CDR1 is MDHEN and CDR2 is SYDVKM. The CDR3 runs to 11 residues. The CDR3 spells CASIVREKAFF. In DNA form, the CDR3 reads TGTGCCAGCATAGTGAGGGAGAAAGCTTTCTTT.

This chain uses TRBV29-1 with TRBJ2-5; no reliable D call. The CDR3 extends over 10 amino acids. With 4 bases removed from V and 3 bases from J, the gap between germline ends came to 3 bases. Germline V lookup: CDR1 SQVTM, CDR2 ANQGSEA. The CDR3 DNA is TGCAGCGTTGGTGAAGAGACCCAGTACTTC. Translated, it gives CSVGEETQYF.